Each of the 19 T cell receptor beta chains below was sequenced from the same sample in a study of regulatory T cells in long-lasting Graves disease (dated by TCRdb to the early 2020s). To prepare the library, multiplex PCR was applied. The listed sequencing device is Illumina HiSeq 4000. iRepertoire HTBI primers and Arm-PCR amplification of CDR3 regions were used to construct TCR beta libraries. The public reads were reprocessed in TCRdb via fastp at Q25 and MiXCR, keeping in-frame beta chains. A single entry per CDR3 protein holds the most common genes and DNA from its merged rows. Present in this sample are approximately 440,000 distinct CDR3 sequences, about 16% of which were seen just once. The top ten clonotypes cover over 9% of the sample. This sample's time point label indicates: newly diagnosed GD, antithyroid drugs for less than 3 months. RNA was extracted from PBMCs in TRIzol for both TCR sequencing and RNA sequencing.

These data also featured in a second study, about T cells in Graves' hyperthyroidism and ophthalmopathy.

This specimen was peripheral blood mononuclear cells (PBMCs), taken at new diagnosis, from a patient treated with antithyroid drugs. The receptors were sampled from a man in his forties with Graves disease. Donor details come from another sample of the same person, matched by shared clones.

The chain is built from TRBV9 and TRBJ2-1, with 16 nucleotides matching TRBD2. CDR1 SGDLS and CDR2 YYNGEE come from the germline V gene. This CDR3 contains 15 residues. V was pared by 3 bases and J by 10 bases, with 4 bases of the junction left unmatched. In nucleotides, the CDR3 is TGTGCCAGCAGCGGGGGGACTAGCGGGAGGGGGGAGCAGTTCTTC. It is translated as CASSGGTSGRGEQFF.

This clonotype occurred a few times. J is TRBJ1-1 and V is TRBV20-1, with TRBD1 matching 7 bases. The V segment lost 5 bases and the J segment 7 bases; nucleotides outside the gene matches: 1. This CDR3 has 10 amino acids. Germline CDR1 and CDR2: DFQATT and SNEGSKA (reference sequence). This chain's CDR3 is CSAPGGEAFF. The CDR3 DNA sequence: TGCAGTGCTCCAGGGGGTGAAGCTTTCTTT.

A few counts support this clonotype. V is TRBV7-3 and J is TRBJ2-1; a possible D gene is TRBD2 (6 bases). Germline CDR1 reads SGHTA; CDR2 reads FQGTGA. This CDR3 has 17 amino acids. Trimming pared 0 bases from V and 4 bases from J, leaving 16 bases between. CDR3 in amino acids: CASSLTGAREVYNEQFF. DNA of the CDR3: TGTGCCAGCAGCTTAACAGGGGCTAGGGAGGTTTACAATGAGCAGTTCTTC.

There are many counts of this clonotype. The J gene is TRBJ2-2, the V gene TRBV28, with D perhaps matching TRBD2 (5 bases). This CDR3 has 15 amino acids. Germline loops: CDR1 MDHEN, CDR2 SYDVKM. Trimming shortened V by 6 bases and J by 7 bases, and 18 bases separated the two germline ends. CDR3 sequence reads: CASSSPGPRGGELFF. The CDR3 coding sequence is TGTGCCAGCAGCTCCCCCGGTCCTCGGGGCGGGGAGCTGTTTTTT.

The chain combines TRBV28 with TRBJ1-2, with D possibly TRBD1 on 6 matching bases. CDR3 length: 15 residues. The germline gives CDR1 MDHEN, CDR2 SYDVKM. With 3 bases removed from V and 8 bases from J, the gap between germline ends came to 19 bases. The CDR3 is CASSFLMTGGRGYTF. The CDR3 region has the DNA TGTGCCAGCAGTTTCCTTATGACCGGGGGCAGGGGCTACACCTTC.

This clonotype was recorded many times. This rearrangement joins TRBV18 to TRBJ1-1, with TRBD1 matching 9 bases. CDR1 KGHSH and CDR2 LQKENI come from the germline V gene. This CDR3 comprises 14 residues. V shed 4 bases, J shed 5 bases, and the junction held 5 bases outside the gene matches. CDR3: CASSLRQGVTEAFF. In DNA, the CDR3 is TGTGCCAGCTCACTTCGACAGGGGGTTACTGAAGCTTTCTTT.

This clonotype turned up a few times. This CDR3 is missing its conserved last phenylalanine or tryptophan, likely due to a read error. This chain uses TRBV30 with TRBJ2-7, with a tentative D call TRBD1 (5 bases). The CDR3 is made up of 13 amino acids. V lost 2 bases, J lost 2 bases, and 10 bases lay in between. The germline V gene has CDR1 GTSNPN and CDR2 SVGIG (reference sequence). This CDR3 is CAWSSAGPYEQYL. CDR3 DNA: TGTGCCTGGAGTTCGGCAGGGCCCTACGAGCAGTACCTC.

This clonotype was detected ten times or more. The chain links TRBV2 to TRBJ2-5; 8 nucleotides agree with TRBD1. The V gene's germline CDR1 is SNHLY and CDR2 FYNNEI. The trim removed 4 bases at V and 2 bases at J, leaving 3 bases unmatched. This CDR3 is 14 amino acids long. The CDR3 region is CASSADRGQETQYF. The CDR3 DNA sequence: TGTGCCAGCAGTGCTGACAGGGGTCAAGAGACCCAGTACTTC.

The chain couples TRBV3-1 to TRBJ1-5; D gene uncertain. This CDR3 is built from 15 residues. Germline CDR1 LGHDT, CDR2 YNNKEL (reference sequence). V was trimmed by 4 bases and J by 2 bases, leaving 12 bases between them. This CDR3 is CASSLGPKGNQPQHF. Here the CDR3 DNA reads TGTGCCAGCAGCCTAGGTCCCAAGGGCAATCAGCCCCAGCATTTT.

This clonotype was detected many times. This chain uses TRBV24-1 with TRBJ2-3, with 9 bases aligning to TRBD1. Germline CDR1 KGHDR, CDR2 SFDVKD. With V trimmed by 7 bases and J by 1 base, 5 bases remained unmatched. The CDR3 is made up of 15 amino acids. In DNA form, the CDR3 reads TGTGCCACCAGAGCGGGACAGGGAGGCACAGATACGCAGTATTTT. Translated: CATRAGQGGTDTQYF.

This chain links TRBV28 with TRBJ2-3; 11 bases fit TRBD2. The V and J ends lost 2 bases and 6 bases, in that order; junction bases with no gene match: 10. This CDR3 is built from 17 residues. Germline CDR1 is MDHEN and CDR2 is SYDVKM. CDR3 DNA: TGTGCCAGCAGTTTAATTGTTGGAGGGACTAGCGGCGATACGCAGTATTTT. Translated, it gives CASSLIVGGTSGDTQYF.

V usage is TRBV4-2 and J usage is TRBJ2-4, with TRBD2 matching over 7 bases. J gave up 6 bases and V 5 bases, and 10 bases lay outside the gene matches. The CDR3 extends over 15 amino acids. Germline CDR1 LGHNA, CDR2 YNFKEQ. CDR3 residues: CASSSGTSRPNIQYF. CDR3 nucleotide sequence: TGTGCCAGCAGCAGCGGGACTTCTAGACCAAACATTCAGTACTTC.

This clonotype was observed at least ten times. In DNA, the CDR3 is TGTGCCACTATGAAGGAGACCCAGTACTTC. Its translation is CATMKETQYF. The J gene is TRBJ2-5, the V gene TRBV28; D gene unclear. There are 10 residues in the CDR3. Germline loops: CDR1 MDHEN, CDR2 SYDVKM. Trimming shortened V by 10 bases and J by 5 bases, and 8 bases separated the two germline ends.

The chain employs TRBV19 and TRBJ1-1; no clear D gene. Germline loops: CDR1 LNHDA, CDR2 SQIVND (reference sequence). The CDR3 runs 14 residues. V gave up 0 bases and J gave up 6 bases, with 11 bases separating them. The CDR3 is CASSIDQTWAEAFF. CDR3 nucleotide sequence: TGTGCCAGTAGTATAGATCAGACCTGGGCTGAAGCTTTCTTT.

This clonotype turned up a few times. This sequence joins TRBV14 and TRBJ1-5; unclear D gene. Germline V gene sequence: CDR1 SGHDN, CDR2 FVKESK. This CDR3 is built from 13 residues. V shed 0 bases and J shed 6 bases, with 6 bases lying between them. The CDR3 nucleotides read TGTGCCAGCAGCCAAGATCTACTTCAGCCCCAGCATTTT. This encodes CASSQDLLQPQHF. Together with reference TRBV14 and TRBJ1-5, the CDR3 gives the full variable domain: EAGVTQFPSHSVIEKGQTVTLRCDPISGHDNLYWYRRVMGKEIKFLLHFVKESKQDESGMPNNRFLAERTGGTYSTLKVQPAELEDSGVYFCASSQDLLQPQHFGDGTRLSIL.

Ten or more counts support this clonotype. The chain couples TRBV5-1 to TRBJ2-7; 12 bases are a match to TRBD2. The CDR3 is 15 amino acids. Unmatched junction bases numbered 7, after V lost 4 bases and J lost 5 bases. CDR1 and CDR2 (germline): SGHRS, YFSETQ. CDR3 sequence reads: CASSTGLAGHNEQYF. CDR3 DNA: TGCGCCAGCAGCACCGGACTAGCGGGACATAACGAGCAGTACTTC.

Many counts were recorded for this clonotype. V and J are TRBV2 and TRBJ2-1; tentatively, D is TRBD1 or TRBD2 (6 bases each). The ends were cut back, 4 bases at V and 8 bases at J, with 21 bases in the middle. CDR3 size: 16 residues. Germline lookup yields CDR1 SNHLY and CDR2 FYNNEI. The CDR3 sequence: CASSGGADFRGHEQFF. In DNA form, the CDR3 reads TGTGCCAGCAGTGGGGGGGCAGACTTCAGGGGTCATGAGCAGTTCTTC.

The CDR3 here is CASSSSGHYNEQFF. CDR3 in DNA: TGTGCCAGCAGTTCTAGCGGGCACTACAATGAGCAGTTCTTC. The chain combines TRBV7-9 with TRBJ2-1, with TRBD2 identical over 8 bases. V gave up 6 bases and J gave up 3 bases; unmatched junction bases: 4. This CDR3 has 14 residues. CDR1 and CDR2 from the germline V gene are SEHNR and FQNEAQ (reference sequence).

This clonotype appeared a few times. The rearrangement joins TRBV7-9 to TRBJ1-4; 7 bases line up with TRBD1. This CDR3 contains 15 residues. V gave up 2 bases and J gave up 5 bases; unmatched junction bases: 5. Per the germline V gene, CDR1 is SEHNR and CDR2 is FQNEAQ (reference sequence). CDR3 protein: CASSLQGGENEKLFF. The CDR3 DNA reads TGTGCCAGCAGCTTACAGGGGGGAGAAAATGAAAAACTGTTTTTT.